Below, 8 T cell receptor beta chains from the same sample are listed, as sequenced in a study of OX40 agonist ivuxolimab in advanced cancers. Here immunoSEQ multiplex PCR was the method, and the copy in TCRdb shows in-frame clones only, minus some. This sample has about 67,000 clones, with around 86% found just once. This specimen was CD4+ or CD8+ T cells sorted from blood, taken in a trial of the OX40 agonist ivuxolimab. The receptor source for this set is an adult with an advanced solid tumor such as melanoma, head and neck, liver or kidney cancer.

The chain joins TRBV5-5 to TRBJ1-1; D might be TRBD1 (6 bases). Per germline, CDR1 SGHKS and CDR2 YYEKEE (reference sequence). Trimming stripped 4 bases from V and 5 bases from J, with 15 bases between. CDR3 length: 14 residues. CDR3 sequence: CASSLGHGETEAFF. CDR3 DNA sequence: TGTGCCAGCAGCCTGGGACACGGGGAAACTGAAGCTTTCTTT.

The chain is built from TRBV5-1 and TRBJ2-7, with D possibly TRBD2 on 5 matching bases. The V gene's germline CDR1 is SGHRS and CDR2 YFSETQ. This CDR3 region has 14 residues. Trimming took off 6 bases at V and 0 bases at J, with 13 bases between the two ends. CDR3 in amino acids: CASKEAVVSYEQYF. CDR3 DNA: TGCGCCAGCAAGGAAGCGGTGGTCTCCTACGAGCAGTACTTC.

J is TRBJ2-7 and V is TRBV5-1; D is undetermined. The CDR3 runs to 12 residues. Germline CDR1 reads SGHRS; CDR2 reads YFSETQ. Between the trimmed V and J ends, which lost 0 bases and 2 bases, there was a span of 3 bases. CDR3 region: CASSLEPYEQYF. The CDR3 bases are TGCGCCAGCAGCTTGGAGCCCTACGAGCAGTACTTC. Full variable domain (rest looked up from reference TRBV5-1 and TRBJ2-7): KAGVTQTPRYLIKTRGQQVTLSCSPISGHRSVSWYQQTPGQGLQFLFEYFSETQRNKGNFPGRFSGRQFSNSRSEMNVSTLELGDSALYLCASSLEPYEQYFGPGTRLTVT.

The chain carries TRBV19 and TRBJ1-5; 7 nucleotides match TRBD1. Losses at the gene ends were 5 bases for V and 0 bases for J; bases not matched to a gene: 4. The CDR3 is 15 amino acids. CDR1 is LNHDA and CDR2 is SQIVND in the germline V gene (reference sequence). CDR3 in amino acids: CASSVRGSSNQPQHF. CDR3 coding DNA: TGTGCCAGTAGTGTCAGGGGGTCTAGCAATCAGCCCCAGCATTTT. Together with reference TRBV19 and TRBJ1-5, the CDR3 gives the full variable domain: DGGITQSPKYLFRKEGQNVTLSCEQNLNHDAMYWYRQDPGQGLRLIYYSQIVNDFQKGDIAEGYSVSREKKESFPLTVTSAQKNPTAFYLCASSVRGSSNQPQHFGDGTRLSIL.

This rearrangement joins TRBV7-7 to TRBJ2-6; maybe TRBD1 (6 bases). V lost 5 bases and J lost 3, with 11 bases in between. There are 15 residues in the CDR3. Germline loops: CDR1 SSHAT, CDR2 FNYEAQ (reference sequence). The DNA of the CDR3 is TGTGCCAGCAGCCCAGGGGCTAGTGGGGCCAACGTCCTGACTTTC. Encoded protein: CASSPGASGANVLTF.

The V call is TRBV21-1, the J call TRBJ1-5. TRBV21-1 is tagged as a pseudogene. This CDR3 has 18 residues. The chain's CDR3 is CASSLGWSTEDSNQPQHF. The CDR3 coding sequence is TGTGCCAGCAGCCTGGGGTGGTCAACCGAAGATAGCAATCAGCCCCAGCATTTT.

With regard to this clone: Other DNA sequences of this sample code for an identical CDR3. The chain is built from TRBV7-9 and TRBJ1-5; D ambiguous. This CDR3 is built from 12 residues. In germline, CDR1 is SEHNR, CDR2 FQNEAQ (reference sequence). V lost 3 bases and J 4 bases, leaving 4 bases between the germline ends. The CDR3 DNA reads TGTGCCAGCAGCTTCGGTAATCAGCCCCAGCATTTT. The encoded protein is CASSFGNQPQHF.

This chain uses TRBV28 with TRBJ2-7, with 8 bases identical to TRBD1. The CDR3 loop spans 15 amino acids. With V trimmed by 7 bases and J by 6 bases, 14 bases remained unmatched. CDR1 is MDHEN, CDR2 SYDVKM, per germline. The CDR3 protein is CASNPRGRGRAEQYF. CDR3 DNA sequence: TGTGCCAGCAACCCAAGAGGCAGGGGGCGGGCCGAGCAGTACTTC.